The sequence of this T cell receptor beta chain was determined in a study of cytomegalovirus exposure and HLA in healthy donors (dated by TCRdb to about 2017). For the study in its entirety: An earlier analysis of roughly 570 of the donors reported around 280 Gb of sequence data and roughly 120 million unique TCR beta sequences obtained from about 180 million T cells. About 300 gigabases of sequencing data and approximately 85 million unique TCR sequences were included in an early release covering over 600 HLA-typed donors. Of the approximately 370 genotyped donors, more than 75% were placed in the genetic ancestry cluster associated with self-reported Caucasian donors. The aim of the study was to test whether cataloging public T cell receptors could identify signatures of past pathogen exposure. The study profiled the T cell repertoires of hundreds of subjects by immunosequencing and related them to cytomegalovirus serostatus. In addition to the first cohort of roughly 670 subjects, a separate validation cohort of 130 or so different subjects was used. To predict cytomegalovirus infection status, the study brought together high-throughput TCR immunosequencing, statistical association of individual TCRs with disease status, and machine learning. In a later analysis, previously published TCR beta repertoires from 670 or so donors were re-analyzed and high-resolution HLA genotyping was added so that TCR occurrence patterns could be studied. Rather than using new phenotypic data, the later analysis identified candidate immune exposures from TCR beta sequences and from how often those sequences occurred across donors. An earlier analysis of approximately 630 of the donors applied high-throughput TCR beta sequencing to assess whether each TCR beta V gene segment acted as functional or pseudogenic. Alongside the repertoire data, information on donor age, sex, ethnicity and CMV serostatus was compiled. In a later genetic analysis, genome-wide SNP genotypes for about 65% of the roughly 700 donors were used, and that subset was treated as a discovery cohort. All discovery cohort repertoires had been generated using a single sequencing platform. Class I and class II HLA loci were covered by the typing at four-digit resolution. Typing coverage varied by locus: roughly 629-630 donors for A, B, C, DRB1 and DQB1; approximately 500 for DQA1; approximately 610 for DPA1; some 470 for DPB1. Roughly 5 DR-DQ haplotypes were handled as single units for association and clustering, since linkage in the cohort was strong. On average, around 240,000 unique TCR beta nucleotide sequences were sequenced per donor among a few hundred genotyped donors of the cohort, with roughly 18% of those sequences being non-productive. Overall study results and their limits: The earlier analysis of some 560 of the donors excluded some 15 rarely observed V segments, including chromosome 9 orphons, because counts were too low. Some IMGT-functional V segments, including TRBV6-2 and TRBV6-3, could not be told apart with the 87-base-pair reads, so those segments were excluded. V-gene and J-gene trimming of TCR beta chains was associated with a missense DCLRE1C variant in a later genetic analysis, and the association was replicated in an independent cohort. According to a later analysis, parvovirus B19, influenza, CMV and Epstein-Barr virus appeared linked to several top co-occurrence clusters. According to the authors, the approach could potentially be generalized to other disease states and immunological phenotypes. A later analysis associated 16,951 TCR beta sequences with specific HLA alleles at a false discovery rate of 0.05. A later analysis found that most CMV-associated TCR beta chains appeared HLA-restricted, with HLA associations seemingly driven largely by CMV exposure. In vitro tests confirmed that a few of the cytomegalovirus-associated TCR beta chains recognize cytomegalovirus antigens. Strong co-occurrence of HLA alleles, especially DR and DQ, made assigning TCR associations to individual alleles difficult. Correlated functional status among segregating V segments might reflect linkage disequilibrium, but an unknown experimental factor could not be ruled out. In an earlier analysis of about 540 of the donors, most TCR beta V segments were observed in productive rearrangements about 87% or about 30% of the time, broadly matching IMGT annotations. The cohort was sequenced for TCR beta chains only, and without alpha or paired-chain data the features that could be detected were limited. Sequencing depth was assumed to be roughly uniform across donors in the presence/absence analyses, though that assumption may not hold. The study listed 150 to 200 TCR beta chains as associated with cytomegalovirus. A later analysis found that TCR association rates varied across HLA loci, with DRB1 alleles showing the most associated TCRs and HLA-C alleles the fewest. A cluster of highly shared sequence variants was judged likely to be a technical artifact of the sequencing pipeline. A later analysis found that HLA-associated TCR beta chains were more clonally expanded and had lower generation probabilities than equally common non-associated chains. Because some donors lacked HLA typing at each locus, the association tests relied only on the typed subset. A later genetic analysis reported fewer N-insertions in productive TCRs among donors in an Asian-associated ancestry cluster than the roughly 620-donor mean. While some public TCRs were present in many individuals, most TCR sequences turned up only very rarely across donors. A further reported finding was that TCR beta sequences accurately predicted the HLA-A and HLA-B alleles for most subjects in the first cohort. CMV serostatus was the only immune exposure information available for the cohort. The classifier was reported to diagnose cytomegalovirus status with high specificity and sensitivity in both the original and validation cohorts.

Comment on this clone: Which antigen it targets is not known. No base quality values were provided; no much bigger clone lies one nucleotide off.

The cohort consisted of 666 healthy bone marrow donors. At the time of sampling, all cohort members were nominally healthy, though unrecorded immune exposures were likely present. The donor was CMV seropositive and was included in the group of approximately 310 seropositive cohort members. Every donor gave a peripheral blood sample, and the peripheral blood mononuclear cells from that sample were used for TCR beta sequencing. Genomic DNA extraction from the blood cell samples was performed with the Qiagen DNeasy Blood Extraction Kit. For CDR1 and CDR2, the germline V gene lists MNHNS and SASEGT. Inclusive of the bounding cysteine and phenylalanine, the CDR3 is 13 residues long. The DNA shown is the 39-base CDR3, in frame from base 1. Trimming costs V 2 bases and J 6 bases, and their ends lie 10 bases apart. Libraries came from the immunoSEQ multiplex PCR assay. The multiplex PCR relied on a mix of 60 forward primers for TCR Vbeta segments and 13 reverse primers for TCR Jbeta segments. Amplification of the CDR3 region of rearranged TCR beta genes was performed with a multiplex PCR assay on genomic DNA. The amplified TCR beta libraries were sequenced on the Illumina HiSeq System as 87-base-pair reads. The paper's processing steps were these. A later analysis tallied 80 million to 95 million unique TCR beta chains across the 610 or so repertoires, and about 12 million of those chains were shared by two or more donors. Raw reads were error-corrected and collapsed into unique sequences with a nearest-neighbor algorithm that merged closely related sequences to remove PCR and sequencing errors. CDR3 sequences were aligned to IMGT reference sequences to assign V, D and J gene segments. Each retained sequence needed at least a six-nucleotide match to both a V gene segment and a J gene segment. Rearrangements were called productive when the CDR3 lacked stop codons and stayed in frame with V and J; all others were non-productive. Following IMGT convention, CDR3 was defined as the stretch from the second conserved V-encoded cysteine to the conserved J-encoded phenylalanine. Sequences without an unambiguous match to a single V gene segment were excluded from the earlier analysis of almost 600 of the donors. An earlier analysis of approximately 590 of the donors called V segments functional above 56.7% productive rearrangements and segregating when the between-donor standard deviation exceeded 5%. A statistical classification framework was developed to diagnose cytomegalovirus status using the catalog of TCR beta chain sequences. In a later analysis, TCR nucleotide sequences were compared against IMGT/GENE-DB human TR gene sequences so that V and J genes could be assigned. A later analysis assigned CDR3 sequences and most-parsimonious VDJ recombination scenarios with the TCRdist pipeline. In a later analysis, each TCR beta chain was defined by its CDR3 amino acid sequence together with its V-gene family, and reads without a unique V-gene family were excluded. To address suspected cross-contamination and a sequencing artifact, a later analysis removed around 600 highly shared, low-generation-probability nucleotide sequences. In a later analysis, a clonal expansion index was calculated for each public chain from normalized within-repertoire ranks of inferred template counts. In a later analysis, generation probabilities were computed with a VDJ recombination model fitted to out-of-frame rearrangements, and the resulting probabilities were checked against IGoR. In a later analysis, TCR-TCR, TCR-HLA and TCR-CMV co-occurrence was scored with hypergeometric tests, and a repertoire-size bias correction was applied to TCR pairs. To estimate false discovery rates, a later analysis permuted the HLA or CMV assignments 20 times. In a later analysis, co-occurring TCRs were grouped using DBSCAN, with TCRdist sequence similarity added in when clustering inside HLA-allele-positive subsets. Co-occurrence clustering excluded repertoires with fewer than 30,000 or more than 120,000 public chains, plus five with anomalous nucleotide sharing. The table was pulled from immuneACCESS by TCRdb, which kept in-frame rearrangements only. Such tables lose some clones; where checked, under half of the loss comes from unresolved V genes, and the rest has no known cause. V, J and clone size reflect that table, while D and trimming were determined from the DNA. The sample profile shows 150,000 to 200,000 clones; approximately 70% of them were found once. The ten top clones hold less than 8.5% of the sample.

Sequencing was done on a sample of PBMCs. This receptor was identified in a man between 35 and 55 years old in good health and CMV-seropositive. The rearranged segments are TRBV6-1 and TRBJ1-1; tentative D gene TRBD1, with 5 bases matching. In nucleotide form, the sequence is TGTGCCAGCAGTGAAAACGGGGGTGCTGAAGCTTTCTTT. Translated, it gives CASSENGGAEAFF.